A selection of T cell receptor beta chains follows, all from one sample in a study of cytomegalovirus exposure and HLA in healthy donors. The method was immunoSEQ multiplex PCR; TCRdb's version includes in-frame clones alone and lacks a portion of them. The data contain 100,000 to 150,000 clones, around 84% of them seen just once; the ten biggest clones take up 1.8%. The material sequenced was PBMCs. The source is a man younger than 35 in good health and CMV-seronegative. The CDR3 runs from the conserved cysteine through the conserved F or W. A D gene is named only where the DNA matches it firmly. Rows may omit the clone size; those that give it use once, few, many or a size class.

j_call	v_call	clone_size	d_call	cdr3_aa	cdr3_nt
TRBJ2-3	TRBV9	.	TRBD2	CASSGGTTSTDTQYF	TGTGCCAGCAGCGGCGGGACTACCAGCACAGATACGCAGTATTTT
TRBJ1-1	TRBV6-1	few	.	CASSAKGLDTEAFF	TGTGCCAGCAGTGCTAAGGGGTTGGACACTGAAGCTTTCTTT
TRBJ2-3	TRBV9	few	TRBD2	CASSLGGAGLTDTQYF	TGTGCCAGCAGCCTCGGGGGAGCGGGGCTCACAGATACGCAGTATTTT
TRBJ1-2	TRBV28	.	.	CASGGRGVDGYTF	TGTGCCAGCGGAGGGAGGGGGGTTGATGGCTACACCTTC
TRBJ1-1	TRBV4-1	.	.	CASSQYNRAEAFF	TGCGCCAGCAGCCAATACAACAGGGCTGAAGCTTTCTTT
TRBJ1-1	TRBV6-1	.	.	CASSEQMPVAFF	TGTGCCAGCAGTGAACAGATGCCCGTTGCTTTCTTT
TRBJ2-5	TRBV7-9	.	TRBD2	CASSPRWLAEETQYF	TGTGCCAGCAGCCCGCGGTGGCTAGCGGAAGAGACCCAGTACTTC
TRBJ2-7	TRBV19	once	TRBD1	CASEQGYEQYF	TGTGCCAGCGAACAGGGGTACGAGCAGTACTTC
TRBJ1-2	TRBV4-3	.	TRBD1	CASSPGTGGYTF	TGCGCCAGCAGCCCGGGGACAGGAGGCTACACCTTC
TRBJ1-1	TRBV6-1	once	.	CASSDPPRDRWAFF	TGTGCCAGCAGTGATCCCCCCAGGGATAGGTGGGCTTTCTTT
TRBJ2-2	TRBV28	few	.	CASSVIGGTGELFF	TGTGCCAGCAGTGTTATCGGGGGCACCGGGGAGCTGTTTTTT
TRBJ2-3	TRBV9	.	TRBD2	CASSVDERGPSSDTQYF	TGTGCCAGCAGCGTAGATGAGCGGGGGCCCTCTTCGGATACGCAGTATTTT
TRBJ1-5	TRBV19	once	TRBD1	CASGQGRDRDQPQHF	TGTGCCAGCGGACAGGGGCGGGATAGGGATCAGCCCCAGCATTTT
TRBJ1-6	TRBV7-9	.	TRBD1	CASSSDRGDSPLHF	TGTGCCAGCAGCTCGGACAGGGGGGATTCACCCCTCCACTTT
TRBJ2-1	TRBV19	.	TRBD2	CASSIVPGLAGYNEQFF	TGTGCCAGTAGTATAGTCCCAGGACTAGCGGGGTACAATGAGCAGTTCTTC
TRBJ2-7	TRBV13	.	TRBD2	CASSLGTSGPYEQYF	TGTGCCAGCAGCCTCGGGACTAGCGGGCCCTACGAGCAGTACTTC
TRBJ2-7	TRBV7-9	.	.	CASSPNSGSYEQYF	TGTGCCAGCAGCCCAAATTCGGGTTCATACGAGCAGTACTTC
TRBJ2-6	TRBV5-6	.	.	CASSFRVSGANVLTF	TGTGCCAGCAGCTTCAGGGTATCTGGGGCCAACGTCCTGACTTTC
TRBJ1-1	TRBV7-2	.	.	CASSFERGVNTEAFF	TGTGCCAGCAGCTTCGAACGGGGGGTCAACACTGAAGCTTTCTTT
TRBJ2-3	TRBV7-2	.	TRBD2	CASSPSGGTDTQYF	TGTGCCAGCAGCCCTAGCGGGGGTACAGATACGCAGTATTTT
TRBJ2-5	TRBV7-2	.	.	CASSLEHRGETQYF	TGTGCCAGCAGCTTAGAGCATAGGGGAGAGACCCAGTACTTC
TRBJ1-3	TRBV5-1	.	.	CASSSGLQSSGNTIYF	TGCGCCAGCAGCTCCGGACTTCAAAGCTCTGGAAACACCATATATTTT
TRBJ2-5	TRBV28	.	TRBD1	CASREGTGQETQYF	TGTGCCAGCAGGGAAGGGACAGGGCAAGAGACCCAGTACTTC
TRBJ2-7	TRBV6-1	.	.	CASSELRSAGDEQYF	TGTGCCAGCAGTGAACTGAGGTCAGCGGGCGACGAGCAGTACTTC
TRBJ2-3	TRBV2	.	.	CASKGGGPLSSTDTQYF	TGTGCCAGCAAGGGGGGGGGCCCTTTATCTAGCACAGATACGCAGTATTTT
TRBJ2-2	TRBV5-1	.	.	CASSLFVGRGTGELFF	TGCGCCAGCAGCTTGTTCGTGGGGCGAGGCACCGGGGAGCTGTTTTTT
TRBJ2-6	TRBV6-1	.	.	CASLTGVNVLTF	TGTGCCAGCCTCACAGGAGTCAACGTCCTGACTTTC
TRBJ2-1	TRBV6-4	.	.	CASSDPSRGNEQFF	TGTGCCAGCAGTGACCCAAGCAGGGGCAATGAGCAGTTCTTC
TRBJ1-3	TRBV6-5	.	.	CASRAQGSGNTIYF	TGTGCCAGCAGGGCACAGGGCTCTGGAAACACCATATATTTT